The 3 T cell receptor beta chains below all came from one sample that was sequenced in a study of blood T cell repertoires in COVID-19 (dated by TCRdb to the early 2020s). The library was generated by the immunoSEQ multiplex PCR assay. TCRdb mirrors the immuneACCESS table, restricted to in-frame sequences. Some clones are absent from its copies; in checked studies, under half trace to an unresolved V gene, and the reason for the others is unknown. The sample records about 280,000 clones, around 89% of which are singletons. Roughly 2% of the sample lies in the top ten. Sequencing input: PBMCs or T cells enriched from blood (not recorded which). Receptors were obtained from a woman aged 55 to 70 in a cohort exposed to, infected with or recovered from COVID-19 (not recorded which).

This clone occurred once. CDR3 protein: CASSRDRGADTQYF. The CDR3, as DNA: TGTGCCAGCAGCCGGGACAGGGGCGCAGATACGCAGTATTTT. The chain combines TRBV7-2 with TRBJ2-3; 10 nucleotides agree with TRBD1. The ends lost 5 bases at V and 4 bases at J; junction bases unmatched: 3. The CDR3 length is 14 residues. CDR1 and CDR2 (germline): SGHTA, FQGNSA.

This chain uses TRBV3-1 (or the pseudogene TRBV3-2) with TRBJ1-5; D gene unclear. Trimming left V 1 base short and J 4 bases short, with 11 bases between. Germline V gene lookup returns CDR1 LGHDT and CDR2 YNNKEL (reference sequence). There are 15 residues in the CDR3. CDR3 in amino acids: CASSQGSGGNQPQHF. DNA of the CDR3: TGTGCCAGCAGCCAAGGCTCAGGAGGGAATCAGCCCCAGCATTTT.

The chain joins TRBV3-1 (or the pseudogene TRBV3-2) to TRBJ1-2; 9 bases agree with TRBD1. This CDR3 is 14 amino acids long. The ends lost 4 bases at V and 5 bases at J; junction bases unmatched: 5. Looked up from germline, CDR1 is LGHDT and CDR2 is YNNKEL (reference sequence). The DNA of the CDR3 is TGTGCCAGCAGCCGTCCCGGGACAGGGTATGGCTACACCTTC. Translated: CASSRPGTGYGYTF.